The rows below give T cell receptor beta chains drawn from one sample of a study of blood T cell repertoires in COVID-19. The assay was immunoSEQ multiplex PCR, and TCRdb's table has in-frame clones only and misses some. The sample records about 280,000 clones, 85% being singletons. Sequencing was done on a sample of peripheral blood. The source of these receptors is a human donor in a cohort sampled during active COVID-19. The CDR3 runs from the conserved cysteine through the conserved F or W. Fields, in order: J gene, clone size, D gene, V gene, CDR3 protein, CDR3 DNA. D genes are given only for firm matches. The size of a clone is reported for some rows only, either as once, few or many, or as a class for expanded clones.

TRBJ2-7 | - | TRBD2 | TRBV6-5 | CASRTPASGSYEQYF | TGTGCCAGCAGAACCCCGGCTAGCGGCTCCTACGAGCAGTACTTC
TRBJ1-5 | - | - | TRBV19 | CASSTSNSNQPQHF | TGTGCCAGTAGTACCTCTAATAGCAATCAGCCCCAGCATTTT
TRBJ1-4 | - | TRBD1 | TRBV7-2 | CASSLVGTAATNEKLFF | TGTGCCAGCAGCTTAGTCGGGACAGCCGCAACTAATGAAAAACTGTTTTTT
TRBJ2-5 | - | - | TRBV7-9 | CASSLVDTGSHQETQYF | TGTGCCAGCAGCTTAGTGGATACAGGGTCCCACCAAGAGACCCAGTACTTC
TRBJ2-1 | - | TRBD2 | TRBV10-3 | CAISEAAGGPRNEQFF | TGTGCCATCAGTGAGGCTGCGGGAGGGCCAAGAAATGAGCAGTTCTTC
TRBJ1-5 | - | - | TRBV28 | CASRRQGQGQPQHF | TGTGCCAGCAGGCGGCAGGGCCAGGGCCAGCCCCAGCATTTT
TRBJ1-1 | once | - | TRBV7-9 | CASSPRNGNTEAFF | TGTGCCAGCAGCCCGAGAAACGGGAACACTGAAGCTTTCTTT
TRBJ1-2 | once | TRBD1 | TRBV19 | CASTLLDRDYGYTF | TGTGCCAGTACCCTTTTGGACAGGGACTATGGCTACACCTTC
TRBJ1-2 | - | - | TRBV10-3 | CAISESSYGYTF | TGTGCCATCAGCGAGAGCTCCTATGGCTACACCTTC
TRBJ1-1 | - | - | TRBV19 | CASSSSAGITEAFF | TGTGCCAGTAGTTCTTCCGCCGGGATCACTGAAGCTTTCTTT
TRBJ1-6 | once | - | TRBV27 | CASTGGTYNSPLHF | TGTGCCAGCACGGGGGGAACCTATAATTCACCCCTCCACTTT
TRBJ2-6 | - | TRBD1 | TRBV28 | CASSLGGRVSGANVLTF | TGTGCCAGCAGTCTAGGGGGCAGGGTCTCTGGGGCCAACGTCCTGACTTTC
TRBJ2-7 | - | TRBD2 | TRBV20-1 | CSASRSGGTYEQYF | TGCAGTGCTAGTCGTAGCGGGGGCACCTACGAGCAGTACTTC
TRBJ2-4 | - | TRBD2 | TRBV9 | CASSVRAGSHIQYF | TGTGCCAGCAGCGTAAGAGCGGGAAGTCACATTCAGTACTTC
TRBJ1-1 | - | - | TRBV19 | CASSIGVRRMNTEAFF | TGTGCCAGTAGTATAGGAGTCAGGCGCATGAACACTGAAGCTTTCTTT
TRBJ2-2 | once | - | TRBV7-6 | CASSSWSQGTGELFF | TGTGCCAGCAGCTCATGGTCTCAGGGCACCGGGGAGCTGTTTTTT
TRBJ2-1 | - | TRBD2 | TRBV4-3 | CASSQLSGTNNEQFF | TGCGCCAGCAGCCAGCTTAGCGGGACTAACAATGAGCAGTTCTTC
TRBJ1-2 | - | - | TRBV6-1 | CASSEQGGYGYTF | TGTGCCAGCAGTGAACAGGGTGGATATGGCTACACCTTC
TRBJ2-5 | once | - | TRBV10-1 | CASLNSGSQETQYF | TGCGCCAGCCTTAATTCAGGGTCCCAAGAGACCCAGTACTTC